These 27 T cell receptor beta chains came from one sample sequenced in a study of T cells after yellow fever vaccination. TCRdb re-derived calls from the 5' RACE reads in MiXCR, one entry per CDR3 protein. The table lists just under 600,000 distinct CDR3 sequences, roughly 14% of them singletons. Sequenced material: PBMCs, taken on the day of the yellow fever booster vaccination. The receptors were gathered from a man in his thirties or forties who received the YFV17D yellow fever vaccine.

This clonotype came up many times. The V gene is TRBV5-1, the J gene TRBJ2-2, with D possibly TRBD2 on 5 matching bases. This CDR3 contains 16 residues. The V gene lost 3 bases and the J gene lost 0 bases, with 12 bases spanning the gap. Germline loops: CDR1 SGHRS, CDR2 YFSETQ. The chain's CDR3 is CASSWSGVSNTGELFF. CDR3 bases: TGCGCCAGCAGCTGGTCCGGGGTCTCGAACACCGGGGAGCTGTTTTTT.

The table lists this clonotype with a few counts. The rearrangement uses TRBV6-1 and TRBJ2-5, with 10 positions matching TRBD2. CDR1 is MNHNS and CDR2 is SASEGT in the germline V gene. V lost 6 bases, J lost 5 bases, and 12 bases stayed unmatched. This CDR3 spans 16 amino acids. In DNA form, the CDR3 reads TGTGCCAGCAGAGTGGGGCTAGCGGGAGTTAGGGAGACCCAGTACTTC. Its translation is CASRVGLAGVRETQYF.

This clonotype has just a few counts. The DNA for the CDR3 is TGTGCCAGCAGCCCCCGGACAGGGTCTTCGGACGAGCAGTACTTC. Protein: CASSPRTGSSDEQYF. This chain joins TRBV7-6 and TRBJ2-7, with 8 bases fitting TRBD1. V lost 5 bases, J lost 5 bases, and 11 bases stayed unmatched. CDR3 size: 15 residues. The V gene's germline CDR1 is SGHVS and CDR2 FNYEAQ.

This clonotype was seen more than once but under ten times. V and J are TRBV10-2 and TRBJ2-6; possibly TRBD1 or TRBD2 for D (5 bases each). The CDR3 extends over 14 amino acids. Germline V gene lookup returns CDR1 WSHSY and CDR2 SAAADI. The V end was cut by 8 bases, the J end by 0 bases, with 8 bases between. The DNA of the CDR3 is TGCGCCAGCGCAGGGAGCTCTGGGGCCAACGTCCTGACTTTC. Translated, it gives CASAGSSGANVLTF.

The chain has TRBV5-1 and TRBJ2-5; a weak D match, TRBD1 (6 bases). Germline assignment: CDR1 SGHRS and CDR2 YFSETQ. Between the trimmed V and J ends, which lost 4 bases and 7 bases, there was a span of 14 bases. This CDR3 spans 13 amino acids. CDR3 loop: CASSGDNGMTQYF. In DNA, the CDR3 is TGCGCCAGCAGCGGGGACAACGGGATGACCCAGTACTTC.

This clonotype is a singleton in its sample. Compared with germline, one end of the junction differs, possibly owing to a read error. As DNA, the CDR3 is TGTGCCACCATGACTAGTCGAGAGCCCCAGTACTTC. It codes for CATMTSREPQYF. The V call is TRBV6-2 or TRBV6-3, the J call TRBJ2-5; weak D call: TRBD2 (6 bases). Per the germline V gene, CDR1 is MNHEY and CDR2 is SVGEGT. This CDR3 is 12 amino acids long.

This clonotype was observed a handful of times. This sequence joins TRBV9 and TRBJ2-6, with TRBD2 matching over 9 bases. The CDR3 extends over 18 amino acids. V dropped 5 bases and J dropped 1; count of bases not matched to a gene: 10. Germline lookup yields CDR1 SGDLS and CDR2 YYNGEE. CDR3 loop: CASSGGGTSPSGANVLTF. In DNA, the CDR3 is TGTGCCAGCAGTGGGGGGGGGACTAGCCCGTCTGGGGCCAACGTCCTGACTTTC. Based on the CDR3 plus reference TRBV9 and TRBJ2-6, the full variable domain is DSGVTQTPKHLITATGQRVTLRCSPRSGDLSVYWYQQSLDQGLQFLIQYYNGEERAKGNILERFSAQQFPDLHSELNLSSLELGDSALYFCASSGGGTSPSGANVLTFGAGSRLTVL.

This chain joins TRBV2 and TRBJ1-4, with TRBD1 identical over 8 bases. The CDR3 has 14 residues. V shed 5 bases, J shed 8 bases, and the junction held 7 bases outside the gene matches. Germline loops: CDR1 SNHLY, CDR2 FYNNEI. CDR3 in amino acids: CASSRRGREEKLFF. The CDR3 DNA sequence: TGTGCCAGCAGTCGCAGGGGGCGGGAGGAAAAACTGTTTTTT. Using reference TRBV2 and TRBJ1-4 for the parts outside the CDR3, the full variable domain is EPEVTQTPSHQVTQMGQEVILRCVPISNHLYFYWYRQILGQKVEFLVSFYNNEISEKSEIFDDQFSVERPDGSNFTLKIRSTKLEDSAMYFCASSRRGREEKLFFGSGTQLSVL.

The J gene is TRBJ1-6, the V gene TRBV20-1; D ambiguous. Germline-derived CDR1 and CDR2 are DFQATT and SNEGSKA (reference sequence). CDR3 size: 14 residues. Trimming shortened V by 7 bases and J by 5 bases, and 15 bases separated the two germline ends. The CDR3 DNA reads TGCAGTGTAAATCAGGCAACAAATAATTCACCCCTCCACTTT. Translated: CSVNQATNNSPLHF.

The chain is built from TRBV6-1 and TRBJ1-1; D is unclear. The CDR3 sequence is 14 residues long. From germline, CDR1 is MNHNS and CDR2 SASEGT. V lost 7 bases, J lost 0 bases, and 12 bases lay in between. The CDR3: CASIPNRLNTEAFF. CDR3 nucleotides: TGTGCCAGCATCCCGAACAGACTGAACACTGAAGCTTTCTTT.

This clonotype occurred a few times. V is TRBV29-1 and J is TRBJ2-7, with 9 bases that match TRBD2. The CDR3 consists of 14 residues. V trimming: 1 base; J trimming: 6 bases; junction bases outside the gene matches: 7. Germline lookup yields CDR1 SQVTM and CDR2 ANQGSEA. CDR3 residues: CSVEVSGRRGEQYF. CDR3 nucleotide sequence: TGCAGCGTTGAAGTTAGCGGGAGACGTGGCGAGCAGTACTTC.

The chain links TRBV9 to TRBJ1-3; the D is unclear. Trimming removed 7 bases at V and 0 bases at J, with 11 bases between. Germline V lookup: CDR1 SGDLS, CDR2 YYNGEE. This CDR3 comprises 14 residues. CDR3 protein: CASSITDSGNTIYF. The DNA for the CDR3 is TGTGCCAGCTCAATTACAGACTCTGGAAACACCATATATTTT. The whole variable domain, remainder taken from reference TRBV9 and TRBJ1-3, is DSGVTQTPKHLITATGQRVTLRCSPRSGDLSVYWYQQSLDQGLQFLIQYYNGEERAKGNILERFSAQQFPDLHSELNLSSLELGDSALYFCASSITDSGNTIYFGEGSWLTVV.

The V call is TRBV28, the J call TRBJ2-1; 10 nucleotides agree with TRBD2. CDR1 and CDR2 (germline): MDHEN, SYDVKM. V shed 5 bases and J 8 bases; nucleotides not matched to a gene: 9. CDR3 length equals 15 residues. CDR3 DNA: TGTGCCAGCAGTAACCCAGCGGGAGGGGAGTATGAGCAGTTCTTC. This translates into CASSNPAGGEYEQFF.

This clonotype was observed a few times. The J gene is TRBJ2-3, the V gene TRBV6-1; D possibly corresponds to TRBD1 (6 bases). There are 14 residues in the CDR3. Trimming stripped 4 bases from V and 1 base from J, with 9 bases between. Germline V lookup: CDR1 MNHNS, CDR2 SASEGT. CDR3 residues: CASSARQGTDTQYF. DNA of the CDR3: TGTGCCAGCAGTGCACGACAGGGCACAGATACGCAGTATTTT.

The chain uses TRBV11-2 and TRBJ1-6; no clear D. CDR1 and CDR2 (germline): SGHAT, FQNNGV. This CDR3 is 18 amino acids long. V lost 2 bases, J lost 8 bases, and 22 bases lay in between. The CDR3 coding sequence is TGTGCCAGCAGCTTAACCTTCCCGGCGCCGGGGATGGATTCACCCCTCCACTTT. This sequence encodes CASSLTFPAPGMDSPLHF.

This clonotype was seen more than once but under ten times. The chain recombines TRBV19 with TRBJ1-5; D is unclear. In germline, CDR1 is LNHDA, CDR2 SQIVND (reference sequence). The CDR3 is 12 residues long. Trimming stripped 5 bases from V and 1 base from J, with 3 bases between. The CDR3 loop is CASSASNQPQHF. The CDR3 region has the DNA TGTGCCAGTAGTGCCAGCAATCAGCCCCAGCATTTT.

The CDR3 reads CASSLEGGGEDTQYF. As DNA, the CDR3 is TGCGCCAGCAGCTTGGAAGGGGGCGGGGAGGATACGCAGTATTTT. V and J are TRBV5-1 and TRBJ2-3; tentative D call: TRBD1 (7 bases). V lost 0 bases, J lost 6 bases, and 14 bases lay in between. Germline V gene data show CDR1 as SGHRS and CDR2 as YFSETQ. The CDR3 runs to 15 residues.

The table lists this clonotype with a few counts. The chain recombines TRBV23-1 with TRBJ2-5; the match to TRBD1 covers 7 bases. TRBV23-1 is an open reading frame whose function is uncertain. With V trimmed by 1 base and J by 2 bases, 4 bases remained unmatched. The CDR3 runs to 15 residues. As DNA, the CDR3 is TGCGCCAGCAGTCAATTGTACAGGGGTCAAGAGACCCAGTACTTC. Amino acids: CASSQLYRGQETQYF.

This clonotype has a handful of counts. V and J are TRBV29-1 and TRBJ2-4, with a weak D call TRBD2 (7 bases). This CDR3 comprises 13 residues. Trimming shortened V by 0 bases and J by 8 bases, and 11 bases separated the two germline ends. Germline V lookup: CDR1 SQVTM, CDR2 ANQGSEA. In DNA, the CDR3 is TGCAGCGTTGAAGAAGGAGGGGGGGACATTCAGTACTTC. The encoded protein is CSVEEGGGDIQYF.

There are many counts of this clonotype. The chain is built from TRBV6-1 and TRBJ1-6, with no clear D. CDR3 length equals 14 residues. Trimming left V 6 bases short and J 9 bases short, with 15 bases between. Looked up from germline, CDR1 is MNHNS and CDR2 is SASEGT. In nucleotides, the CDR3 is TGTGCCAGCAGCCTAGAGGCGGGTAGTTCACCCCTCCACTTT. Translating gives CASSLEAGSSPLHF.

The chain carries TRBV20-1 and TRBJ2-1; 13 nucleotides agree with TRBD2. Trimming removed 1 base from V and 6 bases from J; junction bases left unmatched: 6. The CDR3 totals 16 residues. The germline gives CDR1 DFQATT, CDR2 SNEGSKA (reference sequence). The CDR3 DNA sequence: TGCAGTGCTAGAGGCTTAGGGACTAGCGGGACCAATGAGCAGTTCTTC. Protein sequence: CSARGLGTSGTNEQFF.

This clonotype was observed once. The chain joins TRBV5-4 to TRBJ2-1; possible D gene TRBD2, 5 bases. The V gene's germline CDR1 is SGHNT and CDR2 YYREEE (reference sequence). The germline V and J ends were trimmed by 4 bases and 2 bases, with 13 bases remaining between them. This CDR3 has 15 amino acids. The CDR3 DNA sequence: TGTGCCAGCAGCCGTGCTAGCCCTCCCTACAATGAGCAGTTCTTC. It codes for CASSRASPPYNEQFF. Complete variable domain (other parts from reference TRBV5-4 and TRBJ2-1): ETGVTQSPTHLIKTRGQQVTLRCSSQSGHNTVSWYQQALGQGPQFIFQYYREEENGRGNFPPRFSGLQFPNYSSELNVNALELDDSALYLCASSRASPPYNEQFFGPGTRLTVL.

In this sample, this clonotype turned up a few times. V gene TRBV14 combines with J gene TRBJ2-6; TRBD1 or TRBD2 may be the D gene (5 bases each). With 2 bases removed from V and 1 base from J, the gap between germline ends came to 15 bases. CDR1 SGHDN and CDR2 FVKESK come from the germline V gene. The CDR3 is made up of 18 amino acids. The CDR3 region has the DNA TGTGCCAGCAGCCAAACAGGACTGTGGGCGTCTGGGGCCAACGTCCTGACTTTC. It encodes CASSQTGLWASGANVLTF.

This clonotype was seen a few times. V gene TRBV12-3 or TRBV12-4 combines with J gene TRBJ2-1; D perhaps matches TRBD2 (6 bases). V was trimmed by 4 bases and J by 10 bases, leaving 20 bases between them. This CDR3 contains 15 residues. The DNA for the CDR3 is TGTGCCAGCAGTTCGGTCCCGAGTAGCGGAAAAGAGCAGTTCTTC. This encodes CASSSVPSSGKEQFF.

V gene TRBV12-3 or TRBV12-4 combines with J gene TRBJ2-3, with 9 bases aligning to TRBD2. J was trimmed by 4 bases and V by 7 bases; bases with no gene match: 9. CDR3 length equals 15 residues. As DNA, the CDR3 is TGTGCCAGCAACCTTAGCGGGAGTGGCTCAGATACGCAGTATTTT. Its translation is CASNLSGSGSDTQYF.

This chain joins TRBV15 and TRBJ2-1, with D uncertain. CDR1 is LNHNV, CDR2 YYDKDF, per germline (reference sequence). The ends were cut back, 1 base at V and 6 bases at J, with 10 bases in the middle. CDR3 length equals 14 residues. The CDR3 bases are TGTGCCACCAGCAGAGGGGTTGCTTCCAATGAGCAGTTCTTC. This encodes CATSRGVASNEQFF.

The sample holds a few counts of this clonotype. This chain joins TRBV20-1 and TRBJ2-3; TRBD2 is a possible D gene (6 bases). CDR3 length equals 16 residues. Trimming removed 0 bases at V and 4 bases at J, with 17 bases between. Germline CDR1 DFQATT, CDR2 SNEGSKA (reference sequence). The CDR3 loop is CSARDIKGGWADTQYF. The CDR3 DNA follows: TGCAGTGCTAGAGATATAAAAGGAGGGTGGGCAGATACGCAGTATTTT.